This T cell receptor beta chain emerged from a study of blood T cell repertoires in COVID-19. Method: immunoSEQ multiplex PCR; TCRdb's copy keeps in-frame clones and lacks some. There are approximately 250,000 clones in the sample; over 80% occur only once, and about 2.9% lies in the top ten. This clone was observed a single time. The clonotype originates from a woman aged 40 to 55 who had been exposed to COVID-19. The sample comprised PBMCs or T cells enriched from blood (not recorded which).

The CDR3 DNA reads as TGTGCCAGCAGCCTAGGGACAGGGGAAACTGAAGCTTTCTTT. Translated: CASSLGTGETEAFF. The chain is built from TRBV7-9 and TRBJ1-1, with 10 bases identical to TRBD1. In germline, CDR1 is SEHNR, CDR2 FQNEAQ (reference sequence). J gave up 5 bases and V 5 bases, and 5 bases lay outside the gene matches. There are 14 residues in the CDR3.